Below, 23 T cell receptor beta chains from the same sample are listed, as sequenced in a study. TCRdb re-called the 5' RACE reads with MiXCR, one entry per CDR3 protein. The sample carries about 46,000 distinct CDR3 sequences, around 26% recorded once. The sequenced material came from naive CD4+ T cells sorted from blood. Stated subset: naive CD4+ T cells, CD4+CD45RA+CD25-. Every receptor here comes from a female donor with breast cancer.

This sequence joins TRBV6-5 and TRBJ2-2; maybe TRBD1 (7 bases). This CDR3 spans 17 amino acids. Germline CDR1 and CDR2: MNHEY and SVGAGI. Trimming stripped 6 bases from V and 3 bases from J, with 20 bases between. As DNA, the CDR3 is TGTGCCAGCAGCCCCGCCAGGGGGGACGGTGACACCGGGGAGCTGTTTTTT. It is translated as CASSPARGDGDTGELFF.

This clonotype was counted only a few times. The chain recombines TRBV20-1 with TRBJ2-7; D is perhaps TRBD1 or TRBD2 (7 bases each). This CDR3 region has 14 residues. Germline loops: CDR1 DFQATT, CDR2 SNEGSKA (reference sequence). Trimming stripped 2 bases from V and 1 base from J, with 12 bases between. Written as DNA, the CDR3 is TGCAGTGCTAGAAGCGGGACAGCATCCTACGAGCAGTACTTC. Its translation is CSARSGTASYEQYF.

This chain links TRBV9 with TRBJ2-3, with D tentatively TRBD1 or TRBD2 (6 bases each). V lost 3 bases, J lost 4 bases, and 9 bases lay in between. Germline V gene sequence: CDR1 SGDLS, CDR2 YYNGEE. The CDR3 is made up of 13 amino acids. CDR3 sequence (DNA): TGTGCCAGCAGCGACGGGGGCGCAGATACGCAGTATTTT. Its translation is CASSDGGADTQYF.

This clonotype was seen a handful of times. The chain has TRBV12-3 or TRBV12-4 and TRBJ2-1; D call uncertain. The CDR3 is made up of 15 amino acids. The germline V and J ends were trimmed by 0 bases and 1 base, with 7 bases remaining between them. CDR3 protein: CASSLARASYNEQFF. The CDR3 nucleotides are TGTGCCAGCAGTTTAGCCCGGGCATCCTACAATGAGCAGTTCTTC.

This clonotype was seen many times. The rearrangement uses TRBV10-3 and TRBJ1-5; D ambiguous. V lost 3 bases and J lost 6, with 15 bases in between. Germline loops: CDR1 ENHRY, CDR2 SYGVKD. CDR3 length equals 15 residues. CDR3 region: CAISDSRLPAQPQHF. The CDR3 bases are TGTGCCATCAGTGATTCGCGGCTCCCCGCTCAGCCCCAGCATTTT.

On this clonotype: At one end, the junction sequence differs from germline, possibly due to a read error. The chain couples TRBV6-5 to TRBJ2-2; TRBD2 agrees at 9 bases. Germline V gene data show CDR1 as MNHEY and CDR2 as SVGAGI. The CDR3 loop spans 13 amino acids. Here the CDR3 reads CASSLQGRGGLFF. CDR3 DNA: TGTGCCAGCAGCCTCCAGGGGCGGGGGGGGCTGTTTTTT.

A note on this clonotype: Since the CDR3 does not end with the conserved phenylalanine or tryptophan, this likely comes from a read error. The V call is TRBV7-2, the J call TRBJ2-7; 10 nucleotides agree with TRBD2. The CDR3 consists of 15 residues. Per the germline V gene, CDR1 is SGHTA and CDR2 is FQGNSA. This CDR3 is CASSLAGVASYEQYL. The CDR3 DNA follows: TGTGCCAGCAGCCTAGCGGGAGTTGCTTCCTACGAGCAGTACCTC.

The chain employs TRBV4-1 and TRBJ1-4; 7 bases agree with TRBD1. From germline, CDR1 is MGHRA and CDR2 YSYEKL. CDR3 length: 13 residues. V trimming: 3 bases; J trimming: 11 bases; junction bases outside the gene matches: 6. CDR3 bases: TGCGCCAGCAGCCACGACAGGGCTGGGAAACTGTTTTTT. It codes for CASSHDRAGKLFF.

This clonotype was observed many times. V is TRBV20-1 and J is TRBJ2-1, with 8 bases that match TRBD2. From germline, CDR1 is DFQATT and CDR2 SNEGSKA (reference sequence). This CDR3 is built from 15 residues. With V trimmed by 0 bases and J by 7 bases, 8 bases remained unmatched. CDR3 sequence (DNA): TGCAGTGCTAGAGAGAGGGGACTAGAAGAGAATGAGCAGTTCTTC. This encodes CSARERGLEENEQFF.

This clonotype was seen repeatedly, ten times or more. The chain carries TRBV5-1 and TRBJ2-3; D remains ambiguous. The CDR3 is 15 residues long. The germline V gene encodes CDR1 SGHRS and CDR2 YFSETQ. V dropped 1 base and J dropped 4 bases, with 13 bases sitting between them. The CDR3 DNA is TGCGCCAGCAGCTTGTTGCAGGATTACCCAGATACGCAGTATTTT. Translating it yields CASSLLQDYPDTQYF.

This clonotype was seen a handful of times. The CDR3 region is CASSIRPIPSTDTQYF. The CDR3 DNA sequence: TGCGCCAGCAGCATAAGGCCGATCCCGAGCACAGATACGCAGTATTTT. This rearrangement joins TRBV4-1 to TRBJ2-3; no definite D call. The CDR3 consists of 16 residues. V was pared by 5 bases and J by 0 bases, with 15 bases between. CDR1 and CDR2 from the germline V gene are MGHRA and YSYEKL.

This clonotype was seen ten or more times. The chain recombines TRBV4-3 with TRBJ2-7; no clear D. The CDR3 is 12 amino acids. With 1 base removed from V and 7 bases from J, the gap between germline ends came to 8 bases. Germline V gene sequence: CDR1 LGHNA, CDR2 YSLEER. Here the CDR3 reads CASSQGWGEQYF. CDR3 DNA sequence: TGCGCCAGCAGCCAAGGTTGGGGAGAGCAGTACTTC.

Within the sample, this clonotype is medium-sized (0.01 to 0.1%). The chain joins TRBV7-3 to TRBJ2-7, with D maybe TRBD2 (5 bases). V was clipped by 8 bases and J by 3 bases, with 20 bases between them. Germline V gene lookup returns CDR1 SGHTA and CDR2 FQGTGA. The CDR3 consists of 15 residues. Here the CDR3 reads CASVVVGRPLYEQYF. CDR3 DNA: TGTGCCAGCGTAGTAGTAGGGAGACCTCTCTACGAGCAGTACTTC.

Notes on this clonotype: A much larger clone differs from this one at a single base, so this may be a read error. The chain recombines TRBV6-6 with TRBJ2-3; 7 bases align to TRBD1. This CDR3 spans 15 amino acids. Germline V gene sequence: CDR1 MNHNY, CDR2 SVGAGI (reference sequence). CDR3 sequence (DNA): TGTGCCGGCAGTTACCAGGGACAGCGCACAGATACGCAGTATTTT. This translates into CAGSYQGQRTDTQYF.

This chain connects TRBV2 to TRBJ1-6; D is possibly TRBD1 (6 bases). CDR3 length equals 12 residues. Per the germline V gene, CDR1 is SNHLY and CDR2 is FYNNEI. V was clipped by 7 bases and J by 9 bases, with 10 bases between them. The CDR3 sequence is CASNPGVSPLHF. DNA of the CDR3: TGTGCCAGCAATCCAGGGGTTTCACCCCTCCACTTT. The variable domain in full, with the rest retrieved from reference TRBV2 and TRBJ1-6, is EPEVTQTPSHQVTQMGQEVILRCVPISNHLYFYWYRQILGQKVEFLVSFYNNEISEKSEIFDDQFSVERPDGSNFTLKIRSTKLEDSAMYFCASNPGVSPLHFGNGTRLTVT.

The V call is TRBV7-2, the J call TRBJ2-7, with TRBD1 matching over 7 bases. J was trimmed by 3 bases and V by 3 bases; bases with no gene match: 5. This CDR3 contains 14 residues. The germline V gene encodes CDR1 SGHTA and CDR2 FQGNSA. CDR3 sequence reads: CASSFGTANYEQYF. CDR3 DNA: TGTGCCAGCAGCTTCGGGACAGCTAACTACGAGCAGTACTTC.

This clonotype was detected a few times. The chain is built from TRBV12-3 or TRBV12-4 and TRBJ2-1; 7 nucleotides align to TRBD1. The CDR3 consists of 13 residues. Losses at the gene ends were 1 base for V and 10 bases for J; bases not matched to a gene: 4. The DNA for the CDR3 is TGTGCCAGCAGTTTAGGAGGGGGCGAGGAGCAGTTCTTC. Residues: CASSLGGGEEQFF.

The chain links TRBV6-2 or TRBV6-3 to TRBJ2-1; 7 nucleotides line up with TRBD1. Germline-derived CDR1 and CDR2 are MNHEY and SVGEGT. V shed 6 bases and J 9 bases; nucleotides not matched to a gene: 5. This CDR3 has 12 amino acids. The CDR3: CASSRGFGEQFF. The CDR3 coding sequence is TGTGCCAGCAGCAGGGGGTTTGGTGAGCAGTTCTTC.

The table lists this clonotype with many counts. The J gene is TRBJ2-1, the V gene TRBV4-3; the D gene is possibly TRBD2 (5 bases). The germline V gene has CDR1 LGHNA and CDR2 YSLEER. V lost 0 bases and J 9 bases, leaving 18 bases between the germline ends. This CDR3 comprises 16 residues. The CDR3: CASSQDGGGLAREQFF. The DNA for the CDR3 is TGCGCCAGCAGCCAAGATGGAGGCGGTCTAGCCCGTGAGCAGTTCTTC.

The chain recombines TRBV15 with TRBJ2-3; D not certain. Trimming pared 0 bases from V and 5 bases from J, leaving 18 bases between. Germline assignment: CDR1 LNHNV and CDR2 YYDKDF (reference sequence). CDR3 length: 17 residues. CDR3 DNA: TGTGCCACCAGCAGAGATCGGGCTACGGTCGGTAGAGATACGCAGTATTTT. Its protein is CATSRDRATVGRDTQYF.

V gene TRBV7-8 combines with J gene TRBJ1-1; D ambiguous. CDR1 is SGHVS, CDR2 FQNEAQ, per germline. The CDR3 runs 15 residues. V shed 1 base and J shed 4 bases, with 13 bases lying between them. In nucleotides, the CDR3 is TGTGCCAGCAGCTTAGTATATACGCCGGGCACTGAAGCTTTCTTT. This gives the protein CASSLVYTPGTEAFF.

This clonotype has just a few counts. The chain recombines TRBV12-3 or TRBV12-4 with TRBJ1-1, with 7 bases identical to TRBD1. The V and J ends lost 6 bases and 1 base, in that order; junction bases with no gene match: 5. The CDR3 has 14 residues. The CDR3: CASRYQGGNTEAFF. The CDR3 DNA follows: TGTGCCAGCAGGTATCAGGGGGGGAACACTGAAGCTTTCTTT.

The V call is TRBV6-2 or TRBV6-3, the J call TRBJ1-5; D not resolved. Trimming removed 6 bases from V and 3 bases from J, with 21 bases in between. The germline CDR1 and CDR2 sequences are MNHEY and SVGEGT. This CDR3 region has 17 residues. The CDR3 region has the DNA TGTGCCAGCAGCCCCATCAACCGGCGCCACCCCAATCAGCCCCAGCATTTT. This sequence encodes CASSPINRRHPNQPQHF.